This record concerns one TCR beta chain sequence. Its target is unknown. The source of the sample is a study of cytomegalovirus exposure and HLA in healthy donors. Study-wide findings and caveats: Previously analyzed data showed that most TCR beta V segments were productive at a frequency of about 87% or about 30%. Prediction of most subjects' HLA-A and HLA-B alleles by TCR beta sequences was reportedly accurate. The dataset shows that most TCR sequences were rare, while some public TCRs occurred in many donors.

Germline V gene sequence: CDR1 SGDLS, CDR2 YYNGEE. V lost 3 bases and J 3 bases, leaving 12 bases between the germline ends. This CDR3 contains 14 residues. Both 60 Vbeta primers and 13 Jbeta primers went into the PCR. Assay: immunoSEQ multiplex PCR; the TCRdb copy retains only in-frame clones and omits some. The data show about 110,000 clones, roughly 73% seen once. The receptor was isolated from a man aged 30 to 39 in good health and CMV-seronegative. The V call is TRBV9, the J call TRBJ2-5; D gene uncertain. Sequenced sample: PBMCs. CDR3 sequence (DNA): TGTGCCAGCAGCGGATGGCCCTTCGAAGAGACCCAGTACTTC. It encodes CASSGWPFEETQYF.